The rows below give T cell receptor beta chains drawn from one sample of a study of T cells after yellow fever vaccination. In TCRdb, the 5' RACE reads were re-called with MiXCR into one record per CDR3 protein. This table holds 200,000 to 250,000 distinct CDR3 sequences, 6.9% found once. Sequenced here: CD4+ T cells sorted from PBMCs, sampled 15 days after the yellow fever booster vaccination. All receptors derive from a young man who received the YFV17D yellow fever vaccine. Both conserved end residues are part of each CDR3. The order of the fields is J gene, D gene, V gene, CDR3 protein. D genes are given only for firm matches.

TRBJ2-3 - TRBV15 CATSRDSSGASQYF
TRBJ1-1 TRBD1 TRBV10-3 CAISGGQDTEAFF
TRBJ1-4 - TRBV13 CASSFGGFDEKLFF
TRBJ2-5 - TRBV4-2 CASSQEGGQQETQYF
TRBJ2-7 - TRBV5-1 CASSLVAAGEQYF
TRBJ2-7 - TRBV7-2 CASSLAQGGGYEQYF
TRBJ2-5 TRBD1 TRBV7-2 CASSLGGQGAQETQYF
TRBJ2-1 - TRBV12-3/TRBV12-4 CASSSSLGNEQFF
TRBJ1-2 - TRBV6-6 CASSPYLGYTF
TRBJ1-1 - TRBV19 CASKTRDHEAFF
TRBJ2-3 - TRBV6-2/TRBV6-3 CASRPVGTDTQYF
TRBJ1-1 - TRBV5-1 CASSKAAGPNTEAFF
TRBJ2-3 - TRBV7-2 CASGPGGGGDTQYF
TRBJ2-7 TRBD2 TRBV7-2 CASSLARAGGSSYEQYF
TRBJ2-1 - TRBV20-1 CSARAGANEQFF
TRBJ2-2 - TRBV11-2 CASSSWVGTGELFF
TRBJ2-5 - TRBV4-2 CASSQSSETQYF
TRBJ1-1 TRBD1 TRBV7-2 CASSLAAGGTEAFF
TRBJ2-1 - TRBV20-1 CSAREPSASAENEQFF
TRBJ2-1 - TRBV7-2 CASSLVQAQHNEQFF
TRBJ2-7 TRBD1 TRBV27 CASRGQGISYEQYF
TRBJ2-2 - TRBV7-2 CASSPRETGELFF
TRBJ1-1 - TRBV12-5 CASGLTPGTEAFF
TRBJ2-1 - TRBV7-6 CASSLQGLGYNEQFF
TRBJ2-1 - TRBV21-1 CASPIDKSYNEQFF
TRBJ2-3 - TRBV5-6 CASRPRAGRYTQYF
TRBJ2-1 - TRBV20-1 CSALMGRRRGNEQFF
TRBJ2-5 - TRBV6-5 CASSWSQGLETQYF
TRBJ2-1 TRBD1 TRBV7-2 CASSLSQGGDEQFF
TRBJ1-6 - TRBV28 CASSLWGGGANSPLHF
TRBJ2-2 TRBD1 TRBV7-9 CASRPDRGRRTGELFF
TRBJ2-5 TRBD1 TRBV29-1 CSVGQGVLETQYF
TRBJ2-3 TRBD2 TRBV10-3 CAISEYVAGADTQYF
TRBJ2-7 - TRBV7-3 CASSSVPGYEQYF
TRBJ2-7 - TRBV7-9 CASSLTEASYEQYF
TRBJ2-3 - TRBV7-8 CASSGGPTDTQYF
TRBJ1-4 - TRBV7-9 CASSSGVGGIYEKLFF
TRBJ2-3 - TRBV5-1 CASSLGRGSDTQYF
TRBJ2-5 TRBD2 TRBV20-1 CSAAPGSGRGETQYF
TRBJ1-2 - TRBV29-1 CSVLGGGKGYTF
TRBJ2-7 TRBD1 TRBV5-8 CASSLTGQGPREQYF
TRBJ2-2 - TRBV10-3 CAISLLDTGELFF
TRBJ2-7 - TRBV7-6 CASSLGPSYEQYF
TRBJ1-1 - TRBV5-6 CASSSGATGEAFF
TRBJ2-7 - TRBV10-3 CAISESGVQQYF
TRBJ2-3 - TRBV12-5 CASGLGPQGDTQYF
TRBJ2-3 TRBD2 TRBV5-1 CASLSGTPTDTQYF
TRBJ1-3 - TRBV5-6 CASSLYSGNTIYF
TRBJ2-7 - TRBV7-2 CASSFERQYEQYF
TRBJ2-5 - TRBV29-1 CSVEVGTLIQETQYF